The 22 T cell receptor beta chains in this list originate from one sample, sequenced in a study of response to subunit inactivated influenza vaccine. TCRdb redid the calling of the RT-PCR reads with MiXCR, one entry per CDR3 protein. There are hundreds of thousands of distinct CDR3 sequences in the sample; 12% to 15% occur only once, and less than 8.5% lies in the top ten. The sample in question was PBMCs from blood, obtained around two weeks before vaccination. The receptors shown here come from a man between 45 and 60 years old who received an inactivated influenza vaccine.

This clonotype was seen more than once but under ten times. V usage is TRBV20-1 and J usage is TRBJ1-1; D call uncertain. Germline CDR1 and CDR2: DFQATT and SNEGSKA (reference sequence). V gave up 2 bases and J gave up 0 bases, with 7 bases separating them. The CDR3 totals 13 residues. The CDR3 region has the DNA TGCAGTGCTAGACAGTCTATGAACACTGAAGCTTTCTTT. Protein: CSARQSMNTEAFF.

CDR3 DNA: TGTGCCAGTAGTACCGTTTATGGGACTTACTCCTACGAGCAGTACTTC. Encoded protein: CASSTVYGTYSYEQYF. The chain recombines TRBV19 with TRBJ2-7; possibly TRBD2 for D (6 bases). Germline CDR1 reads LNHDA; CDR2 reads SQIVND (reference sequence). The CDR3 consists of 16 residues. The V gene lost 4 bases and the J gene lost 0 bases, with 16 bases spanning the gap.

The chain is built from TRBV4-1 and TRBJ1-6, with a possible D match to TRBD1 (5 bases). V lost 0 bases and J 7 bases, leaving 13 bases between the germline ends. The CDR3 is 16 residues long. Per the germline V gene, CDR1 is MGHRA and CDR2 is YSYEKL. The CDR3 loop reads CASSQDGGLRNSPLHF. In DNA form, the CDR3 reads TGCGCCAGCAGCCAAGATGGGGGTCTGCGGAATTCACCCCTCCACTTT.

The genes are TRBV5-1 and TRBJ2-3; 13 nucleotides match TRBD2. V lost 3 bases and J lost 1; bases outside the gene matches: 20. This CDR3 region has 22 residues. CDR1 and CDR2 from the germline V gene are SGHRS and YFSETQ. DNA of the CDR3: TGCGCCAGCAGCTGGACAGGGGTAATACTAGCGGGAGGGCCCTCCCGCACAGATACGCAGTATTTT. It yields the protein CASSWTGVILAGGPSRTDTQYF.

In its sample, this clonotype was seen a few times. The V and J genes are TRBV7-9 and TRBJ2-3; no clear D. Germline CDR1 reads SEHNR; CDR2 reads FQNEAQ (reference sequence). The germline V and J ends were trimmed by 0 bases and 4 bases, with 11 bases remaining between them. This CDR3 comprises 15 residues. CDR3 coding DNA: TGTGCCAGCAGCTTAGCCGTATCCGTCGCAGATACGCAGTATTTT. It specifies CASSLAVSVADTQYF. Supplemented by reference TRBV7-9 and TRBJ2-3, the full variable domain reads DTGVSQNPRHKITKRGQNVTFRCDPISEHNRLYWYRQTLGQGPEFLTYFQNEAQLEKSRLLSDRFSAERPKGSFSTLEIQRTEQGDSAMYLCASSLAVSVADTQYFGPGTRLTVL.

The chain is built from TRBV2 and TRBJ2-7, with TRBD1 matching 8 bases. The CDR3 extends over 13 amino acids. Per the germline V gene, CDR1 is SNHLY and CDR2 is FYNNEI. Losses at the gene ends were 8 bases for V and 0 bases for J; bases not matched to a gene: 3. CDR3 sequence: CASLRGPSYEQYF. CDR3 bases: TGTGCCAGCCTCAGGGGGCCCTCCTACGAGCAGTACTTC.

This chain uses TRBV5-6 with TRBJ2-3, with 12 bases fitting TRBD2. The CDR3 loop spans 16 amino acids. Germline CDR1 and CDR2: SGHDT and YYEEEE. With 4 bases clipped from V and 5 bases from J, the junction kept 8 bases outside the gene matches. The CDR3 is CASSRPLAGGKDTQYF. The DNA of the CDR3 is TGTGCCAGCAGCCGACCTCTAGCGGGGGGGAAAGATACGCAGTATTTT.

At least ten counts were recorded for this clonotype. DNA of the CDR3: TGCAGTGCTACCCCTTGGACTAGCCGGGTCCCAGATACGCAGTATTTT. Residues: CSATPWTSRVPDTQYF. V is TRBV20-1 and J is TRBJ2-3, with 8 positions matching TRBD2. CDR3 size: 16 residues. Looked up from germline, CDR1 is DFQATT and CDR2 is SNEGSKA (reference sequence). V trimming: 4 bases; J trimming: 4 bases; junction bases outside the gene matches: 13.

The chain carries TRBV6-2 or TRBV6-3 and TRBJ2-2; 9 nucleotides match TRBD2. Germline values: CDR1 MNHEY, CDR2 SVGEGT. CDR3 length: 16 residues. V dropped 2 bases and J dropped 0; count of bases not matched to a gene: 1. The CDR3: CASSYAGGPNTGELFF. As DNA, the CDR3 is TGTGCCAGCAGTTACGCGGGAGGGCCGAACACCGGGGAGCTGTTTTTT.

This clonotype occurred a few times. The genes are TRBV28 and TRBJ2-5, with 7 bases matching TRBD2. The junction had 8 bases not matched to a gene; V was cut back by 5 bases and J by 5 bases. Per the germline V gene, CDR1 is MDHEN and CDR2 is SYDVKM. This CDR3 has 14 amino acids. CDR3: CASSDSRGSETQYF. The DNA of the CDR3 is TGTGCCAGCAGTGATTCCCGCGGGAGTGAGACCCAGTACTTC.

The chain couples TRBV3-1 to TRBJ2-4; D uncertain. Germline values: CDR1 LGHDT, CDR2 YNNKEL (reference sequence). The CDR3 has 16 amino acids. Trimming left V 4 bases short and J 0 bases short, with 13 bases between. CDR3 nucleotide sequence: TGTGCCAGCAGCCCAATGTTTGACCTAGCCAAAAACATTCAGTACTTC. Translating it yields CASSPMFDLAKNIQYF.

This clonotype was detected a few times. The gene calls are TRBV18 and TRBJ2-3, with 8 bases aligning to TRBD1. CDR3 length equals 16 residues. Germline-derived CDR1 and CDR2 are KGHSH and LQKENI. Trimming removed 5 bases from V and 2 bases from J; junction bases left unmatched: 9. CDR3: CASSAATGGFTDTQYF. In nucleotides, the CDR3 is TGTGCCAGCTCAGCCGCCACAGGGGGGTTCACAGATACGCAGTATTTT.

This clonotype was detected only a few times. The rearrangement links TRBV11-2 to TRBJ2-7; either TRBD1 or TRBD2 may supply D (5 bases each). Between the trimmed V and J ends, which lost 6 bases and 7 bases, there was a span of 19 bases. Germline V gene sequence: CDR1 SGHAT, CDR2 FQNNGV. The CDR3 totals 14 residues. The CDR3 DNA sequence: TGTGCCAGCAGACCCTTAGATTCGGGGCGAGAGCAGTACTTC. Translated, it gives CASRPLDSGREQYF.

This clonotype has a count of ten or more. This chain joins TRBV5-1 and TRBJ1-3, with D unresolved. With 4 bases removed from V and 0 bases from J, the gap between germline ends came to 11 bases. This CDR3 region has 15 residues. The germline V gene encodes CDR1 SGHRS and CDR2 YFSETQ. The CDR3: CASSEQSSSGNTIYF. The CDR3 bases are TGCGCCAGCAGCGAACAGAGCAGCTCTGGAAACACCATATATTTT.

DNA of the CDR3: TGTGCCAGCAGGGCGGGACAAGGGCTTTACTTC. It yields the protein CASRAGQGLYF. The chain joins TRBV12-3 or TRBV12-4 to TRBJ2-7; perhaps D is TRBD1 or TRBD2 (6 bases each). V was trimmed by 6 bases and J by 13 bases, leaving 16 bases between them. This CDR3 comprises 11 residues.

The V gene is TRBV20-1, the J gene TRBJ2-7; TRBD1 is a possible D gene (5 bases). The CDR3 length is 15 residues. V dropped 0 bases and J dropped 3 bases, with 15 bases sitting between them. Germline CDR1 and CDR2: DFQATT and SNEGSKA (reference sequence). CDR3 region: CSARDSKGSYYEQYF. CDR3 nucleotide sequence: TGCAGTGCTAGAGATAGTAAGGGGTCCTACTACGAGCAGTACTTC.

In its sample, this clonotype was seen a few times. The chain carries TRBV5-6 and TRBJ2-3; perhaps D is TRBD1 or TRBD2 (5 bases each). The germline CDR1 and CDR2 sequences are SGHDT and YYEEEE. CDR3 size: 17 residues. V was trimmed by 0 bases and J by 2 bases, leaving 16 bases between them. The CDR3 bases are TGTGCCAGCAGCTTGGTAGGACTCCTAGGGACCACAGATACGCAGTATTTT. Translating it yields CASSLVGLLGTTDTQYF.

The table lists this clonotype with a few counts. The chain recombines TRBV5-1 with TRBJ2-7; 9 positions agree with TRBD1. The CDR3 length is 14 residues. V dropped 3 bases and J dropped 6; count of bases not matched to a gene: 7. Per the germline V gene, CDR1 is SGHRS and CDR2 is YFSETQ. The CDR3 region is CASSSRDREAEQYF. Written as DNA, the CDR3 is TGCGCCAGCAGCTCCCGGGACAGGGAGGCCGAGCAGTACTTC.

The CDR3 DNA is TGCGCCAGCAGCCCCCGGGAGGGGGAATGGAGTTCACCCCTCCACTTT. Residues: CASSPREGEWSSPLHF. This chain connects TRBV4-1 to TRBJ1-6, with D perhaps TRBD1 (6 bases). The V and J ends lost 4 bases and 9 bases respectively, with 19 bases between them. Germline V gene lookup returns CDR1 MGHRA and CDR2 YSYEKL. CDR3 length: 16 amino acids.

There are a few counts of this clonotype. V usage is TRBV5-1 and J usage is TRBJ2-5; TRBD1 agrees at 9 bases. Germline V CDR1 and CDR2: SGHRS, YFSETQ. The CDR3 has 16 residues. The V and J ends lost 4 bases and 5 bases, in that order; junction bases with no gene match: 12. The CDR3 is CASSLGSGTGRETQYF. The CDR3 DNA reads as TGCGCCAGCAGCCTCGGCTCTGGGACAGGGAGGGAGACCCAGTACTTC.

This clonotype has just a few counts. V gene TRBV2 combines with J gene TRBJ2-7; D remains ambiguous. Trimming left V 6 bases short and J 5 bases short, with 17 bases between. The CDR3 is 14 residues long. Germline V lookup: CDR1 SNHLY, CDR2 FYNNEI. The CDR3 spells CASRGTDLGDEQYF. The CDR3 coding sequence is TGTGCCAGCAGGGGCACCGACTTGGGCGACGAGCAGTACTTC.

The J gene is TRBJ1-1, the V gene TRBV28; no reliable D call. Per germline, CDR1 MDHEN and CDR2 SYDVKM. The CDR3 totals 18 residues. Trimming removed 7 bases from V and 1 base from J, with 25 bases in between. The CDR3 sequence is CASTTNIVRAVRNTEAFF. CDR3 nucleotides: TGTGCCAGCACCACCAACATTGTGAGGGCAGTCAGGAACACTGAAGCTTTCTTT.